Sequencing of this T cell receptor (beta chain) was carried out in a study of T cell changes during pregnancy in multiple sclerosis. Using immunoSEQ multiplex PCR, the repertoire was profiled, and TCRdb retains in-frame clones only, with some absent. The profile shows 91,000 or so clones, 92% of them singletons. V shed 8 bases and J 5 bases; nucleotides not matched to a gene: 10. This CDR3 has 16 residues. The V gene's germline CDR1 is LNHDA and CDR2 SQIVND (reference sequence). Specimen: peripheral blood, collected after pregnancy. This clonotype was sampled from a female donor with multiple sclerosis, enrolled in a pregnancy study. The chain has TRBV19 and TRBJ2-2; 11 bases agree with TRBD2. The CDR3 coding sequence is TGTGCCAGTCGCTCGGGACTAGCGGCGTTTACCGGGGAGCTGTTTTTT. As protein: CASRSGLAAFTGELFF.